This TCR beta chain appears in the sequencing data of a study of blood T cell repertoires in COVID-19. In the study overall: Acute and convalescent COVID-19 samples came from the United States, Italy and Spain.

How the authors handled the data: Amplification of reference gene primers was used by the study to estimate nucleated cell counts. Clones were sequenced by immunoSEQ multiplex PCR, and TCRdb holds only the in-frame ones, with some missing. V, J and clone size are taken as reported in that table, and D and trimming were inferred from the DNA itself. The sample comprises a few hundred thousand clones, under 90% of which are singletons, and roughly 2.3% rests with the top ten. Germline CDR1 SGHRS, CDR2 YFSETQ. V was trimmed by 2 bases and J by 5 bases, leaving 8 bases between them. The CDR3 has 13 amino acids.

The sequenced material came from peripheral blood. V is TRBV5-1 and J is TRBJ2-1, with unresolved D. This receptor was obtained from a middle-aged man with acute or convalescent COVID-19. CDR3 residues: CASSFRLDNEQFF. The DNA of the CDR3 is TGCGCCAGCAGCTTCAGGCTGGACAATGAGCAGTTCTTC.